This entry features one T cell receptor (beta chain) sequence. The same CDR3 also results from other DNA sequences found in this sample. The V gene's germline CDR1 is GTSNPN and CDR2 SVGIG (reference sequence). Trimming pared 0 bases from V and 4 bases from J, leaving 7 bases between. The CDR3 runs to 13 residues. Clones were sequenced by immunoSEQ multiplex PCR, and TCRdb holds only the in-frame ones, with some missing. The table has around 75,000 clones, around 80% seen once. This record belongs to a study of blood T cell repertoires in COVID-19. This chain uses TRBV30 with TRBJ1-5, with a tentative D call TRBD1 (5 bases). This sequence was found in a man aged 45-60 years with COVID-19, enrolled during active disease. The sequencing input was peripheral blood. The CDR3: CAWSVQGNQPQHF. CDR3 coding DNA: TGTGCCTGGAGTGTTCAGGGTAATCAGCCCCAGCATTTT.